The source of this T cell receptor beta chain is a study of long-term antiretroviral therapy in people with HIV. The authors ran the immunoSEQ assay, v3.0, at survey level. TCRdb's copy holds only in-frame clones and misses some; the assay was immunoSEQ multiplex PCR. This sample has 48,000 or so clones, with about 86% found just once. The CDR3 has 14 amino acids. Germline CDR1 reads MNHEY; CDR2 reads SVGAGI. Trimming stripped 6 bases from V and 9 bases from J, with 20 bases between. This clone was picked up a small number of times. The receptor was derived from a woman under 30 with HIV. The V call is TRBV6-5, the J call TRBJ1-1, with D perhaps TRBD1 (6 bases). The sample in question was unsorted PBMCs, obtained 0.8 years after starting antiretroviral therapy. The DNA for the CDR3 is TGTGCCAGCAGACGGACAGTCTTGGAGGCTAAAGCTTTCTTT. Protein product: CASRRTVLEAKAFF.